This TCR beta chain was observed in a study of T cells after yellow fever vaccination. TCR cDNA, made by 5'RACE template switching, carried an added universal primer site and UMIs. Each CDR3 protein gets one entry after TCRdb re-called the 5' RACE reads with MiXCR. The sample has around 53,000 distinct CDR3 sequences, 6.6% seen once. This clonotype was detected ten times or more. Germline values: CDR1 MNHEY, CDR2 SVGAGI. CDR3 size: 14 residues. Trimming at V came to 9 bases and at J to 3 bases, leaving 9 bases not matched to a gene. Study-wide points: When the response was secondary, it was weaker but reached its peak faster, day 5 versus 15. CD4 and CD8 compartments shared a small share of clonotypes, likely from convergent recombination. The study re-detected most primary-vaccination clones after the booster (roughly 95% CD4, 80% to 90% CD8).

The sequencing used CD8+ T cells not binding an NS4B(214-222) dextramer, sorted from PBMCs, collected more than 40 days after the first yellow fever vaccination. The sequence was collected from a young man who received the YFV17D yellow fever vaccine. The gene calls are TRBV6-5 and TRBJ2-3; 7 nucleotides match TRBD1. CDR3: CASLRGPRTDTQYF. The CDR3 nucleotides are TGTGCCAGTTTGAGGGGGCCCCGTACAGATACGCAGTATTTT.